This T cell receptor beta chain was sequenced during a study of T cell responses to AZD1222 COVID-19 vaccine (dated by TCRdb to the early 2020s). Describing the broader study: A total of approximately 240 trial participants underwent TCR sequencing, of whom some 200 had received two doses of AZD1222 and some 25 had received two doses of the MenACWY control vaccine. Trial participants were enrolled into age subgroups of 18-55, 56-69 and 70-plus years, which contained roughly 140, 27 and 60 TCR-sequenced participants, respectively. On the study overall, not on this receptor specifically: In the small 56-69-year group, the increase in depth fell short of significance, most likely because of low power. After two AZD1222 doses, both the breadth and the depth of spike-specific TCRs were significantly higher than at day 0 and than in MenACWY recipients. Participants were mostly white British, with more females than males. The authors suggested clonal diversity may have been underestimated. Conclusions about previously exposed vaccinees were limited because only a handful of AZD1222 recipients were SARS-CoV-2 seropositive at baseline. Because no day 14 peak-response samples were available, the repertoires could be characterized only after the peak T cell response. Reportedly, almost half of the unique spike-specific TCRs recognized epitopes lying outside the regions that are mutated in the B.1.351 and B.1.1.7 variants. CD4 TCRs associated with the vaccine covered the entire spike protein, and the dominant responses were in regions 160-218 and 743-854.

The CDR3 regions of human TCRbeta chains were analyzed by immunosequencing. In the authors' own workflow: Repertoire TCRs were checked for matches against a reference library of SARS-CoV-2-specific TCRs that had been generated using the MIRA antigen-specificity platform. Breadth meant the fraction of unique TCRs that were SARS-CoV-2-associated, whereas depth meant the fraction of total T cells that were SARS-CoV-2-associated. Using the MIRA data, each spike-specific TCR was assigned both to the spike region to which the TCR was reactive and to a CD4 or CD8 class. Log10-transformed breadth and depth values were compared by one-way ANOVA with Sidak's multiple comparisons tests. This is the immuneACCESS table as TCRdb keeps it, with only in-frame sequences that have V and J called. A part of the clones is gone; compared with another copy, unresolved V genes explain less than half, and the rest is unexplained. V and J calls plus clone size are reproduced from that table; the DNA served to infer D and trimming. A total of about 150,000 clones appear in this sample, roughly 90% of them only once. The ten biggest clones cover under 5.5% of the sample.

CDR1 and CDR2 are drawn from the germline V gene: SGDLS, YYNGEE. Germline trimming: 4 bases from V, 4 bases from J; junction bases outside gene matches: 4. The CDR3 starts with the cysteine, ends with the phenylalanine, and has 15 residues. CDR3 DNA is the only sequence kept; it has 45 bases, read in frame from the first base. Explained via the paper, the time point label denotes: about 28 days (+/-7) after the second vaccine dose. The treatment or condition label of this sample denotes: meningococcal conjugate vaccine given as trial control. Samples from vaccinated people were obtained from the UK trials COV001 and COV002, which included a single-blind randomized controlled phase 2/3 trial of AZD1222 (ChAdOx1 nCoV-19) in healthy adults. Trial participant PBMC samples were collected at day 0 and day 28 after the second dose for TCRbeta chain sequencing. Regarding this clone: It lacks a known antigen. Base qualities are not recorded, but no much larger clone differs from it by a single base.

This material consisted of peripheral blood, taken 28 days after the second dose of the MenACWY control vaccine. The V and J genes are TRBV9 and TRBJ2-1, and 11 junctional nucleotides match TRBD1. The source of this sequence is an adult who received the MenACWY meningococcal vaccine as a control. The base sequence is TGTGCCAGCAGCTTTGGGACAGGGGGATACAATGAGCAGTTCTTC. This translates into CASSFGTGGYNEQFF.